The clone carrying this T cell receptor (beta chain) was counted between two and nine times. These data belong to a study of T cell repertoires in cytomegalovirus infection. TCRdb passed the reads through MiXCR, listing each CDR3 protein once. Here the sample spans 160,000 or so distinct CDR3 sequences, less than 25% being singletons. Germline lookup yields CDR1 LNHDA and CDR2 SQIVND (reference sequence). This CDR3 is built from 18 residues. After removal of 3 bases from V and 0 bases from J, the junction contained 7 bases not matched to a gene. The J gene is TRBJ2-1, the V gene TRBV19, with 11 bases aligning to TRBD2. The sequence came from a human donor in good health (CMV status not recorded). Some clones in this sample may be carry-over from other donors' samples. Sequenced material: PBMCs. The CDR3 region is CASSIVLAGGSSYNEQFF. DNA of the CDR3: TGTGCCAGTAGTATTGTTCTAGCGGGGGGAAGCTCCTACAATGAGCAGTTCTTC.